These T cell receptor beta chains were read from a single sample in a study of blood T cell repertoires in COVID-19. The method was immunoSEQ multiplex PCR; TCRdb's version includes in-frame clones alone and lacks a portion of them. This table holds about 33,000 clones, around nine tenths found once. The sequenced sample was peripheral blood. The source of these receptors is an older man with acute or convalescent COVID-19. CDR3s include the opening cysteine and the closing phenylalanine or tryptophan. The order of the fields is clone size, CDR3 length, J gene, V gene, D gene, CDR3 protein, CDR3 DNA. The D gene is left open where the match is weak. Some rows mark clone size as missing; the rest say once, few, many or name a class of expanded clone.

>NA|13|TRBJ1-1|TRBV25-1|NA
CASSEYRDTEAFF
TGTGCCAGCAGTGAATACCGGGATACTGAAGCTTTCTTT
>NA|15|TRBJ1-4|TRBV18|TRBD1
CASSLRQGPNEKLFF
TGTGCCAGCTCACTCCGACAGGGGCCTAATGAAAAACTGTTTTTT
>NA|18|TRBJ2-1|TRBV5-1|TRBD2
CASSLGSGLAGGANEQFF
TGCGCCAGCAGCTTGGGATCGGGACTAGCGGGGGGAGCCAATGAGCAGTTCTTC
>NA|15|TRBJ1-2|TRBV4-3|NA
CASSQDPQGDYGYTF
TGCGCCAGCAGCCAAGACCCACAGGGAGACTATGGCTACACCTTC
>NA|20|TRBJ2-1|TRBV21-1|NA
CASSRGEGTRQGNSYNEQFF
TGTGCCAGCAGCAGGGGCGAAGGGACTAGGCAGGGTAACTCCTACAATGAGCAGTTCTTC
>NA|16|TRBJ2-3|TRBV28|TRBD2
CASSLSLSGRVDTQYF
TGTGCCAGCAGTTTATCCCTTAGCGGGAGGGTGGATACGCAGTATTTT
>NA|13|TRBJ1-2|TRBV27|TRBD1
CASSRTGPPSYTF
TGTGCCAGCAGCCGGACAGGGCCCCCCTCCTACACCTTC
>NA|16|TRBJ1-5|TRBV18|NA
CASSPQRTADNQPQHF
TGTGCCAGCTCACCCCAACGGACAGCTGACAATCAGCCCCAGCATTTT
>once|17|TRBJ2-3|TRBV15|TRBD2
CATSRDVSGRVTDTQYF
TGTGCCACCAGCAGAGATGTTAGCGGGAGGGTCACAGATACGCAGTATTTT
>NA|16|TRBJ2-1|TRBV19|NA
CASSIPRLASYNEQFF
TGTGCCAGTAGTATCCCCCGGCTAGCGAGTTACAATGAGCAGTTCTTC
>NA|12|TRBJ1-4|TRBV29-1|NA
CSVEVQGMKLFF
TGCAGCGTTGAAGTACAGGGTATGAAACTGTTTTTT
>NA|13|TRBJ2-1|TRBV7-3|TRBD2
CAVGSGTYNEQFF
TGTGCCGTGGGCAGCGGGACCTACAATGAGCAGTTCTTC
>NA|15|TRBJ1-3|TRBV18|NA
CASSPPYSSGNTIYF
TGTGCCAGCTCACCACCGTACAGCTCTGGAAACACCATATATTTT
>NA|13|TRBJ2-5|TRBV11-3|TRBD1
CASSKGQKETQYF
TGTGCCAGCAGCAAGGGACAGAAAGAGACCCAGTACTTC
>NA|13|TRBJ1-2|TRBV18|NA
CASSEGVNYGYTF
TGTGCCAGCTCGGAGGGTGTTAACTATGGCTACACCTTC
>NA|14|TRBJ2-7|TRBV30|TRBD2
CAGGAGGSFNEQYF
TGTGCGGGGGGGGCGGGGGGTAGCTTTAATGAGCAGTACTTC
>NA|15|TRBJ1-2|TRBV16|NA
CASSPGSGSYYGYTF
TGTGCCAGCAGCCCTGGGTCAGGGTCCTACTATGGCTACACCTTC
>NA|14|TRBJ2-1|TRBV7-9|NA
CASSLGLENNEQFF
TGTGCCAGCAGCTTAGGATTAGAAAACAATGAGCAGTTCTTC
>NA|15|TRBJ1-2|TRBV7-8|NA
CASSHGQRRNYGYTF
TGTGCCAGCAGCCACGGACAGAGAAGAAACTATGGCTACACCTTC
>once|16|TRBJ2-3|TRBV5-6|TRBD1
CASSLDRGHGTDTQYF
TGTGCCAGCAGCCTGGACAGGGGGCATGGCACAGATACGCAGTATTTT